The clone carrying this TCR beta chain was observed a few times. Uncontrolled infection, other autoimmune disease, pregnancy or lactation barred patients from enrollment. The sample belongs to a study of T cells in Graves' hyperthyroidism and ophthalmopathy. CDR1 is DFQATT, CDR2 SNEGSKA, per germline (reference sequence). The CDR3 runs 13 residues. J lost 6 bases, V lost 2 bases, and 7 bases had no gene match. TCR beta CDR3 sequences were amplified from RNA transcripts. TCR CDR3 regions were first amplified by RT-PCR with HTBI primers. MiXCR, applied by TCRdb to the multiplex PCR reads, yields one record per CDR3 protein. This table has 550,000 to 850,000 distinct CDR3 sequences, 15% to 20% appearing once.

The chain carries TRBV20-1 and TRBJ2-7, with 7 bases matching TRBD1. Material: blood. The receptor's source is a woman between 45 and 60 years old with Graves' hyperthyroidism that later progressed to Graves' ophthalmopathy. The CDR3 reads CSARTTGVGEQYF. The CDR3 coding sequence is TGCAGTGCTAGAACCACAGGGGTGGGCGAGCAGTACTTC.